Presented here are 26 T cell receptor beta chains from one specimen sequenced in a study of regulatory T cells in long-lasting Graves disease. Library construction for TCR beta used iRepertoire HTBI primers and Arm-PCR of CDR3 regions. One entry per CDR3 protein results from TCRdb running MiXCR on the multiplex PCR reads. Here the sample spans 400,000 to 500,000 distinct CDR3 sequences, 20% to 25% being singletons. Time point denoted: persistent/refractory GD, antithyroid drugs over 5 years with positive TRAb. The TCR library was made from RNA extracted from PBMCs. The sample in question was peripheral blood mononuclear cells (PBMCs), obtained when the disease was refractory, from a patient treated with antithyroid drugs. Every receptor here comes from a female donor with Graves disease.

This clonotype was seen ten or more times. This chain connects TRBV25-1 to TRBJ1-5; D is uncertain. Per the germline V gene, CDR1 is MGHDK and CDR2 is SYGVNS. The CDR3 runs to 15 residues. Trimming pared 3 bases from V and 0 bases from J, leaving 9 bases between. The CDR3 DNA sequence: TGTGCCAGCAGTGATTCACAGACTAGCAATCAGCCCCAGCATTTT. Protein: CASSDSQTSNQPQHF.

This clonotype was counted many times. The chain combines TRBV11-2 with TRBJ2-7; D gene unclear. This CDR3 region has 13 residues. V was trimmed by 5 bases and J by 2 bases, leaving 10 bases between them. From germline, CDR1 is SGHAT and CDR2 FQNNGV. The CDR3 sequence is CASSDALAYEQYF. For the CDR3, the DNA is TGTGCCAGCAGCGACGCCCTAGCCTACGAGCAGTACTTC.

This clonotype was detected once. This sequence may be a read error, since a much larger clone differs from it by one base. The CDR3 DNA follows: TGTGCCAGTAGGCCAGGGGGCGCAAACGCTGAAGCTTTCTTT. As protein: CASRPGGANAEAFF. The genes are TRBV19 and TRBJ1-1, with 8 bases aligning to TRBD1. The V gene end was trimmed by 6 bases and the J gene end by 6 bases; junction bases not matched to a gene: 9. Germline CDR1 is LNHDA and CDR2 is SQIVND (reference sequence). The CDR3 runs to 14 residues. Full variable domain (outside the CDR3, taken from reference TRBV19 and TRBJ1-1): DGGITQSPKYLFRKEGQNVTLSCEQNLNHDAMYWYRQDPGQGLRLIYYSQIVNDFQKGDIAEGYSVSREKKESFPLTVTSAQKNPTAFYLCASRPGGANAEAFFGQGTRLTVV.

The chain employs TRBV20-1 and TRBJ2-1, with D possibly TRBD2 on 7 matching bases. Germline values: CDR1 DFQATT, CDR2 SNEGSKA (reference sequence). V was cut by 5 bases and J by 8 bases, with 16 bases left in between. This CDR3 spans 13 amino acids. This CDR3 is CSAEGGAADEQFF. Written as DNA, the CDR3 is TGCAGTGCTGAGGGGGGGGCGGCGGATGAGCAGTTCTTC.

This clonotype was counted at least ten times. The rearrangement links TRBV6-2 or TRBV6-3 to TRBJ2-7; D ambiguous. V gave up 6 bases and J gave up 6 bases, with 15 bases separating them. This CDR3 has 13 residues. CDR1 is MNHEY and CDR2 is SVGEGT in the germline V gene. The CDR3 nucleotides read TGTGCCAGCAGACGCATAAGAAGTGGCGAGCAGTACTTC. Translation gives CASRRIRSGEQYF.

This clonotype was counted many times. The V call is TRBV7-8, the J call TRBJ2-7, with D uncertain. V gave up 4 bases and J gave up 2 bases, with 12 bases separating them. The CDR3 sequence is 14 residues long. CDR1 is SGHVS, CDR2 FQNEAQ, per germline. The CDR3 region is CASSSFGHTYEQYF. CDR3 in DNA: TGTGCCAGCAGCTCTTTCGGTCATACCTACGAGCAGTACTTC.

This clonotype was recorded at least ten times. The chain carries TRBV6-5 and TRBJ2-5; D is ambiguous. Germline-derived CDR1 and CDR2 are MNHEY and SVGAGI. This CDR3 is built from 15 residues. The V end was cut by 0 bases, the J end by 9 bases, with 17 bases between. The CDR3 DNA reads as TGTGCCAGCAGTTACTCAAAATTTACCCCTTCGTCCCAGTACTTC. Encoded protein: CASSYSKFTPSSQYF.

This clonotype was observed many times. V and J are TRBV24-1 and TRBJ1-2; D possibly corresponds to TRBD1 (5 bases). Trimming stripped 5 bases from V and 10 bases from J, with 19 bases between. Germline CDR1 KGHDR, CDR2 SFDVKD. This CDR3 has 14 amino acids. The CDR3 protein is CATSARGLQNDYTF. The CDR3 coding sequence is TGTGCCACCAGTGCGAGGGGCCTCCAGAACGACTACACCTTC.

V is TRBV10-3 and J is TRBJ1-5, with a tentative D call TRBD1 (6 bases). V lost 6 bases and J lost 0, with 12 bases in between. CDR3 length: 15 residues. CDR1 is ENHRY, CDR2 SYGVKD, per germline. CDR3 sequence: CAISPGQYSNQPQHF. CDR3 nucleotide sequence: TGTGCCATCAGCCCCGGACAGTATAGCAATCAGCCCCAGCATTTT.

The sample holds many counts of this clonotype. CDR3 bases: TGTGCCAGCAGTTTCGAACAGGGGGGACGGGTCAATCAGCCCCAGCATTTT. It encodes CASSFEQGGRVNQPQHF. This sequence joins TRBV27 and TRBJ1-5; 8 positions match TRBD1. The germline V gene encodes CDR1 MNHEY and CDR2 SMNVEV (reference sequence). The CDR3 runs to 17 residues. V was pared by 3 bases and J by 3 bases, with 10 bases of the junction left unmatched.

The table lists this clonotype with many counts. This sequence joins TRBV28 and TRBJ1-5, with D uncertain. CDR1 is MDHEN and CDR2 is SYDVKM in the germline V gene. This CDR3 contains 12 residues. The V gene lost 2 bases and the J gene lost 5 bases, with 4 bases spanning the gap. CDR3 protein: CASSLNDQPQHF. The CDR3, as DNA: TGTGCCAGCAGTTTAAATGATCAGCCCCAGCATTTT. Using reference TRBV28 and TRBJ1-5 for the parts outside the CDR3, the full variable domain is DVKVTQSSRYLVKRTGEKVFLECVQDMDHENMFWYRQDPGLGLRLIYFSYDVKMKEKGDIPEGYSVSREKKERFSLILESASTNQTSMYLCASSLNDQPQHFGDGTRLSIL.

The J gene is TRBJ1-4, the V gene TRBV5-1; D gene uncertain. Germline lookup yields CDR1 SGHRS and CDR2 YFSETQ. The CDR3 has 15 amino acids. V gave up 1 base and J gave up 3 bases, with 10 bases separating them. CDR3 sequence (DNA): TGCGCCAGCAGCTTGATTTATACTCCTAATGAAAAACTGTTTTTT. It specifies CASSLIYTPNEKLFF.

The genes are TRBV6-1 and TRBJ2-1; D remains ambiguous. V lost 7 bases, J lost 8 bases, and 21 bases lay in between. Germline CDR1 and CDR2: MNHNS and SASEGT. CDR3 length equals 15 residues. The CDR3 bases are TGTGCCAGCACGCGTCAGGCCGGCAGGTTTGATGAGCAGTTCTTC. It specifies CASTRQAGRFDEQFF.

The chain links TRBV5-5 to TRBJ1-1; D not resolved. The CDR3 contains 16 residues. V lost 0 bases and J 1 base, leaving 13 bases between the germline ends. Germline assignment: CDR1 SGHKS and CDR2 YYEKEE (reference sequence). The CDR3 coding sequence is TGTGCCAGCAGCTTGGCTGAGTTCTGGGGGAACACTGAAGCTTTCTTT. Translation gives CASSLAEFWGNTEAFF.

This clonotype has just a few counts. J is TRBJ2-2 and V is TRBV7-9; the D is unclear. Germline CDR1 is SEHNR and CDR2 is FQNEAQ (reference sequence). Trimming took 5 bases from V and 2 from J, leaving 21 bases between them. The CDR3 covers 18 residues. CDR3 amino acids: CASSPPFRAGPNTGELFF. CDR3 sequence (DNA): TGTGCCAGCAGCCCGCCGTTTCGAGCAGGACCCAACACCGGGGAGCTGTTTTTT.

This clonotype was detected many times. This sequence joins TRBV28 and TRBJ1-1, with TRBD1 identical over 9 bases. CDR1 is MDHEN and CDR2 is SYDVKM in the germline V gene. V shed 5 bases and J 1 base; nucleotides not matched to a gene: 11. The CDR3 has 17 amino acids. Written as DNA, the CDR3 is TGTGCCAGCAGTCCCCCTCCGGGACAGGGCACGAACACTGAAGCTTTCTTT. Encoded protein: CASSPPPGQGTNTEAFF.

This sequence joins TRBV20-1 and TRBJ2-5; D unclear. Germline CDR1 and CDR2: DFQATT and SNEGSKA (reference sequence). CDR3 length: 10 residues. Trimming stripped 5 bases from V and 7 bases from J, with 8 bases between. For the CDR3, the DNA is TGCAGTGCTTCTGACGGGACCCAGTACTTC. Encoded protein: CSASDGTQYF.

V usage is TRBV19 and J usage is TRBJ1-5; D unresolved. Trimming removed 1 base at V and 0 bases at J, with 7 bases between. This CDR3 spans 15 amino acids. The germline CDR1 and CDR2 sequences are LNHDA and SQIVND (reference sequence). The CDR3 DNA follows: TGTGCCAGTAGTATAGTGGGGAATAGCAATCAGCCCCAGCATTTT. This gives the protein CASSIVGNSNQPQHF. The complete variable domain, with remaining parts taken from reference TRBV19 and TRBJ1-5, reads DGGITQSPKYLFRKEGQNVTLSCEQNLNHDAMYWYRQDPGQGLRLIYYSQIVNDFQKGDIAEGYSVSREKKESFPLTVTSAQKNPTAFYLCASSIVGNSNQPQHFGDGTRLSIL.

This clonotype occurred a few times. V gene TRBV7-8 combines with J gene TRBJ1-1; TRBD1 matches 7 bases. The J segment lost 3 bases and the V segment lost 4 bases, leaving 14 bases of the junction unmatched. The CDR3 loop spans 17 amino acids. Germline CDR1 is SGHVS and CDR2 is FQNEAQ. CDR3 sequence (DNA): TGTGCCAGCAGCTGGGACCCCCTGACAGGGCCATACACTGAAGCTTTCTTT. Translating gives CASSWDPLTGPYTEAFF. Full variable domain (outside the CDR3, taken from reference TRBV7-8 and TRBJ1-1): GAGVSQSPRYKVAKRGQDVALRCDPISGHVSLFWYQQALGQGPEFLTYFQNEAQLDKSGLPSDRFFAERPEGSVSTLKIQRTQQEDSAVYLCASSWDPLTGPYTEAFFGQGTRLTVV.

This clonotype was counted many times. This chain connects TRBV28 to TRBJ1-2, with D possibly matching TRBD1 (5 bases). V was cut by 7 bases and J by 8 bases, with 26 bases left in between. Looked up from germline, CDR1 is MDHEN and CDR2 is SYDVKM. The CDR3 length is 16 residues. Written as DNA, the CDR3 is TGTGCCAGCACTCTTTGGGGATTCGCAGGGCCTTACGGCTACACCTTC. Encoded protein: CASTLWGFAGPYGYTF.

Worth noting for this clonotype: Being one base from a much bigger clone, this may be a read error. The CDR3 loop is CAGSIAGVDSEEQYF. The CDR3 DNA reads as TGTGCCGGCAGCATAGCGGGAGTGGATTCGGAAGAGCAGTACTTC. The J gene is TRBJ2-7, the V gene TRBV28; 9 bases map to TRBD2. The CDR3 is 15 amino acids. Germline values: CDR1 MDHEN, CDR2 SYDVKM.

This chain connects TRBV5-1 to TRBJ2-2; possibly TRBD1 for D (6 bases). CDR1 is SGHRS and CDR2 is YFSETQ in the germline V gene. The CDR3 runs to 15 residues. With 4 bases removed from V and 7 bases from J, the gap between germline ends came to 17 bases. The CDR3 DNA is TGCGCCAGCAGCCCCGATGGGGGCGCGAACGGGGAGCTGTTTTTT. Encoded protein: CASSPDGGANGELFF.

This sequence joins TRBV7-2 and TRBJ2-1; 11 positions agree with TRBD2. J gave up 0 bases and V 5 bases, and 6 bases lay outside the gene matches. CDR3 length equals 17 residues. Germline values: CDR1 SGHTA, CDR2 FQGNSA. The chain's CDR3 is CASSPSGRTSSYNEQFF. The CDR3 DNA is TGTGCCAGCAGCCCTAGCGGGAGGACCTCCTCCTACAATGAGCAGTTCTTC.

This clonotype has a count of ten or more. The chain carries TRBV7-9 and TRBJ2-5; D is unresolved. The CDR3 is 12 amino acids. Germline-derived CDR1 and CDR2 are SEHNR and FQNEAQ (reference sequence). V lost 4 bases and J 0 bases, leaving 3 bases between the germline ends. In nucleotides, the CDR3 is TGTGCCAGCAGCTACGACCAAGAGACCCAGTACTTC. Its protein is CASSYDQETQYF.

The rearrangement links TRBV7-9 to TRBJ1-5, with TRBD1 matching over 7 bases. The CDR3 spans 15 residues. With V trimmed by 5 bases and J by 5 bases, 9 bases remained unmatched. Germline CDR1 SEHNR, CDR2 FQNEAQ (reference sequence). This CDR3 reads CASSPGTALDQPQHF. CDR3 nucleotides: TGTGCCAGCAGCCCCGGGACAGCCCTCGATCAGCCCCAGCATTTT.

This clonotype has more than one count but fewer than ten. The rearrangement joins TRBV20-1 to TRBJ1-2; 12 bases fit TRBD1. The CDR3 runs 15 residues. Germline V gives CDR1 DFQATT, CDR2 SNEGSKA (reference sequence). The V and J ends lost 2 bases and 4 bases, in that order; junction bases with no gene match: 5. This CDR3 reads CSARPGQGASYGYTF. Written as DNA, the CDR3 is TGCAGTGCTAGACCGGGACAGGGGGCCAGCTATGGCTACACCTTC.